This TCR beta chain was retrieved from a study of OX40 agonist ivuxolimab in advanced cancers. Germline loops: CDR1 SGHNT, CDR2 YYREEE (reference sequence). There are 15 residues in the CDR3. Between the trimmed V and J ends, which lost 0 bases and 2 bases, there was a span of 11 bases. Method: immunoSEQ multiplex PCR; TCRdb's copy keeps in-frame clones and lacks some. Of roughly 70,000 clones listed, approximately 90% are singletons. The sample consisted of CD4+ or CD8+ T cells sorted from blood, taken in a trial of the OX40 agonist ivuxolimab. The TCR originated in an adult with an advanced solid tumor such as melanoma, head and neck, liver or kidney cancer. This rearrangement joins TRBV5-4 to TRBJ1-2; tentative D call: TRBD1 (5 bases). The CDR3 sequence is CASSLDPGSNYGYTF. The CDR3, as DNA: TGTGCCAGCAGCTTGGACCCAGGGTCGAACTATGGCTACACCTTC.